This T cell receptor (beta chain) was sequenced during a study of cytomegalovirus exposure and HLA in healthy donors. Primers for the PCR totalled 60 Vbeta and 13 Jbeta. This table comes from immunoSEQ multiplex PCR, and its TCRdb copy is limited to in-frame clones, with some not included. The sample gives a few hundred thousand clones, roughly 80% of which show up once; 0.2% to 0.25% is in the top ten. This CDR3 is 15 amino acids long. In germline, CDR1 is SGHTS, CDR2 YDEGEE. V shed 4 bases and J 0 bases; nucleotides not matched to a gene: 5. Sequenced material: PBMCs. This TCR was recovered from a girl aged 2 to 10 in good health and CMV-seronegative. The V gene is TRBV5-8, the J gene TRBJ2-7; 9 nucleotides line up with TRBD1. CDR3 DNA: TGTGCCAGCAGCGCCCACAGGGGGCTCTCCTACGAGCAGTACTTC. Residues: CASSAHRGLSYEQYF.